These 5 T cell receptor beta chains originate from one sample sequenced in a study of vaccination and CD4 T cells after COVID-19. Researchers used the Oncomine TCR Beta short-read assay to sequence DNA from cultured CD4+ T cells. Each CDR3 protein is one row after TCRdb ran MiXCR on the PCR reads. The sample consists of more than 9,000 distinct CDR3 sequences, 45% to 55% of them appearing once. Treatment indicated: roughly 11-day PBMC culture with coronavirus spike peptide pools or control peptides (ViraFEST assay). No antigens are known for them. The material sequenced was CD4+ T cells from blood, cultured in vitro. The receptors come from a human donor who had recovered from COVID-19.

This clonotype was seen only a few times. J is TRBJ1-5 and V is TRBV20-1, with D possibly being TRBD1 (5 bases). V was pared by 3 bases and J by 0 bases, with 12 bases between. The CDR3 extends over 15 amino acids. Germline CDR1 is DFQATT and CDR2 is SNEGSKA (reference sequence). CDR3 bases: TGCAGTGCTAGTCCAGGGAGGTATAGCAATCAGCCCCAGCATTTT. Translating gives CSASPGRYSNQPQHF.

The CDR3 coding sequence is TGCAGTGCTGTGGCAGATAACAATTCACCCCTCCACTTT. It translates to CSAVADNNSPLHF. V usage is TRBV20-1 and J usage is TRBJ1-6; D is unresolved. V was trimmed by 5 bases and J by 7 bases, leaving 12 bases between them. Per the germline V gene, CDR1 is DFQATT and CDR2 is SNEGSKA (reference sequence). CDR3 size: 13 residues.

This chain connects TRBV28 to TRBJ1-2, with 8 positions matching TRBD1. With 8 bases clipped from V and 2 bases from J, the junction kept 10 bases outside the gene matches. The germline CDR1 and CDR2 sequences are MDHEN and SYDVKM. There are 15 residues in the CDR3. CDR3 DNA sequence: TGTGCCAGCGGCTTCGGACAGGGACAGAACTATGGCTACACCTTC. Encoded protein: CASGFGQGQNYGYTF.

The rearrangement joins TRBV6-5 to TRBJ2-2; a possible D gene is TRBD2 (6 bases). V lost 0 bases and J 4 bases, leaving 9 bases between the germline ends. CDR1 MNHEY and CDR2 SVGAGI come from the germline V gene. The CDR3 consists of 15 residues. For the CDR3, the DNA is TGTGCCAGCAGTTACTCGGCGGGGAGCACCGGGGAGCTGTTTTTT. Protein: CASSYSAGSTGELFF.

There are a few counts of this clonotype. V is TRBV27 and J is TRBJ2-7; 7 bases match TRBD1. Losses at the gene ends were 5 bases for V and 5 bases for J; bases not matched to a gene: 12. Germline V gene sequence: CDR1 MNHEY, CDR2 SMNVEV (reference sequence). This CDR3 contains 15 residues. The CDR3 coding sequence is TGTGCCAGCAGTCTCGACAACAGGGGCTGGGACGAGCAGTACTTC. It is translated as CASSLDNRGWDEQYF.